What follows is one TCR beta chain and its context. Its antigen is as yet unknown. It was negative isolation that provided the CD8+ and CD4+ T cells, whereas TEMRA cells were enriched by FACS. This sample was taken from a study of CD8 T cells in Susac syndrome. Points from the study as a whole: The authors acknowledged that their TCR sequencing and HLA analysis involved a relatively small number of individuals.

CDR3 length: 15 residues. Trimming removed 6 bases from V and 1 base from J, with 16 bases in between. Germline CDR1 is MNHEY and CDR2 is SVGEGT. An input of 0.5 to 1 ug of RNA was subjected to reverse transcription using random hexamers. Multiplex immunoSEQ PCR targeted 54 Vbeta and 13 Jbeta TCR beta segments. TCRdb re-called the immunoSEQ multiplex PCR reads with MiXCR, one entry per CDR3 protein. In the table there are 160,000 or so distinct CDR3 sequences, less than 95% of which are singletons. The chain employs TRBV6-2 or TRBV6-3 and TRBJ2-7; D not resolved. The sequenced material came from CD4+ T cells from PBMCs. This TCR was sampled from a human donor with multiple sclerosis. In nucleotides, the CDR3 is TGTGCCAGCAGCAAGAGCCCGGACGGTTCCTACGAGCAGTACTTC. This encodes CASSKSPDGSYEQYF.